This entry describes one T cell receptor beta chain. Its antigen remains unknown. These data belong to a study of graft-versus-host responses after intestinal transplantation. Study as a whole: For around 3 years after anti-thymocyte globulin induction, all recipients took tacrolimus and steroids.

Using immunoSEQ multiplex PCR, the repertoire was profiled, and TCRdb retains in-frame clones only, with some absent. The sample carries approximately 39,000 clones, around 94% recorded once. Overall study findings and caveats: Investigators detected GvH clones in recipient marrow, with some emerging earlier in ileum or blood.

The V gene lost 6 bases and the J gene lost 2 bases, with 10 bases spanning the gap. Germline lookup yields CDR1 ENHRY and CDR2 SYGVKD. The CDR3 has 13 residues. The rearrangement links TRBV10-3 to TRBJ1-2, with a possible D match to TRBD1 (6 bases). The receptor's source is a human donor who was the organ donor for an intestinal transplant. Sequenced here: unstimulated CD4+ T cells sorted from spleen or lymph node cells, sampled before transplant. The chain's CDR3 is CAISSGQNYGYTF. DNA of the CDR3: TGTGCCATCAGCTCAGGACAGAACTATGGCTACACCTTC.